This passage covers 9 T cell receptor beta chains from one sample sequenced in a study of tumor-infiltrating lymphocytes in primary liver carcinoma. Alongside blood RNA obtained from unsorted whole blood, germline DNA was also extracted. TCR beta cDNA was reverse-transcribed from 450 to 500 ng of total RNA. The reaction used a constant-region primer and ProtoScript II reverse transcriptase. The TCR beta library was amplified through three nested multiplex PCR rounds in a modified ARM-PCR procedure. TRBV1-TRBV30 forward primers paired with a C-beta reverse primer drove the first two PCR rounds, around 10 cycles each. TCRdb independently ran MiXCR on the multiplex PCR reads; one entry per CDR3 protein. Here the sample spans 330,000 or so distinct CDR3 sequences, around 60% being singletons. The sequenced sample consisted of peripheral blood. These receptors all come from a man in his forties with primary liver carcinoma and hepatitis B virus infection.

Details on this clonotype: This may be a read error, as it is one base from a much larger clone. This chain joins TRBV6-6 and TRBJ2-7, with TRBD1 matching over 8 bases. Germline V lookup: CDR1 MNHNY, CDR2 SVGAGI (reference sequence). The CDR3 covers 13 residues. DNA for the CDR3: TGTGCCAGCGGGGGGACAGGATCCTGCGAGCAGTACTTC. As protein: CASGGTGSCEQYF.

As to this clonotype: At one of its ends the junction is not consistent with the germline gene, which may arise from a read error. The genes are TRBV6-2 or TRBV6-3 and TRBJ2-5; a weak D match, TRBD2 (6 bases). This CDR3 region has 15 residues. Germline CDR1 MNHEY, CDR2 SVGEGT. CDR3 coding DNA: TGTGCCGGCAGTCACTCGAAGGCGGGATCGGAGACCCAGTACTTC. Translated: CAGSHSKAGSETQYF.

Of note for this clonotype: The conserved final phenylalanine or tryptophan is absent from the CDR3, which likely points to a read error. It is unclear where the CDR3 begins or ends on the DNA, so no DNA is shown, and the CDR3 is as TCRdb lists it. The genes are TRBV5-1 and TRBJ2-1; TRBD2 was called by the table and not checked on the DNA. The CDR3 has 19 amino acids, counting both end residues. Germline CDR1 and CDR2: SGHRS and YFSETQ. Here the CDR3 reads CASSLESLAGRLSYNEQFS.

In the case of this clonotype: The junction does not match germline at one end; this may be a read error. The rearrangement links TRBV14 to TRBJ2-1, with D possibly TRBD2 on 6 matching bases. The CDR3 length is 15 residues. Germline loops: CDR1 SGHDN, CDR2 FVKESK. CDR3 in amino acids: CASSRRRDGYNERLF. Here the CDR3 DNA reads TGTGCCAGCAGCCGGAGGCGGGATGGCTACAATGAGCGGCTCTTC.

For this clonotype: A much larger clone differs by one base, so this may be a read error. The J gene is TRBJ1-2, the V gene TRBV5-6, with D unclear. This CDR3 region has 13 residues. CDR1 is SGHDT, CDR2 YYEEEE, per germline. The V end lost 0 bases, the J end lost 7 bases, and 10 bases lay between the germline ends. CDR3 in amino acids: CASSLGTTAGYTF. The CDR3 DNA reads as TGTGCCAGCAGCTTGGGGACCACTGCTGGCTACACCTTC.

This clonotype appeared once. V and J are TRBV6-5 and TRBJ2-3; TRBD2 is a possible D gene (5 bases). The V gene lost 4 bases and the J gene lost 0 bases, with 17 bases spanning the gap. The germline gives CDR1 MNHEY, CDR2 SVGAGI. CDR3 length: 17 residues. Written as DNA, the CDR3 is TGTGCCAGCAGTTGCAGGAGGTTTGGCGGGAGCACAGATACGCAGTATTTT. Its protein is CASSCRRFGGSTDTQYF.

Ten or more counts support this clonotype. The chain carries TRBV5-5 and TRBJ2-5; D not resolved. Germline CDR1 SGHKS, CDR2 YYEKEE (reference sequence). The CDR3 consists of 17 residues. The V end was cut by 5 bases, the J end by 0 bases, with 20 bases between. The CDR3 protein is CASRMTLGGTYQETQYF. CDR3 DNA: TGTGCCAGCAGGATGACCTTGGGCGGAACGTACCAAGAGACCCAGTACTTC.

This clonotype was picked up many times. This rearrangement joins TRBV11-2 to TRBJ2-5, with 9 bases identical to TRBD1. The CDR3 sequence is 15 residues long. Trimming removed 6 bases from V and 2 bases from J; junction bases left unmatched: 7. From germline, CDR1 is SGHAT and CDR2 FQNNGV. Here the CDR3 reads CASSSGQGAQETQYF. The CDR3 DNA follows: TGTGCCAGCAGTTCGGGACAGGGAGCTCAAGAGACCCAGTACTTC.

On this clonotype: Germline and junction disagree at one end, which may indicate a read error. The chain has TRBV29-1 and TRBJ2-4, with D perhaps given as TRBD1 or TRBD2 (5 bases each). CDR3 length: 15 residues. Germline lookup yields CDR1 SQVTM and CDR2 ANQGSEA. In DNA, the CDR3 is TGTAGCGTCGGGACCAGGAATTTAGCCATAAACATTCAGTACTTC. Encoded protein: CSVGTRNLAINIQYF.